This T cell receptor beta chain comes out of a study of molecular identifiers for immune sequencing clone quantification. Study details: With replicates, the RNA of about 20,000 or 100,000 naive CD8 cells was split five ways and four were sequenced.

This CDR3 has 13 amino acids. The V gene's germline CDR1 is LNHDA and CDR2 SQIVND (reference sequence). The V and J ends lost 7 bases and 4 bases, in that order; junction bases with no gene match: 6. This clonotype was observed a single time. Each CDR3 protein gets one entry after TCRdb re-called the PCR reads with MiXCR. The repertoire holds more than 450,000 distinct CDR3 sequences, with about 26% as singletons. The clonotype comes from a human donor in good health. Some libraries in this study had Jurkat cell RNA spiked in. The V gene is TRBV19, the J gene TRBJ1-1, with 7 nucleotides matching TRBD1. The material sequenced was naive CD8+ T cells from blood, with Jurkat cell RNA spiked in. Specified subset: FACS-sorted CD8+CD4-CCR7+CD45RA+ naive T cells. The CDR3 spells CASKGGWVTEAFF. CDR3 sequence (DNA): TGTGCCAGTAAAGGGGGCTGGGTCACTGAAGCTTTCTTT. Filled out from reference TRBV19 and TRBJ1-1, the complete variable domain reads DGGITQSPKYLFRKEGQNVTLSCEQNLNHDAMYWYRQDPGQGLRLIYYSQIVNDFQKGDIAEGYSVSREKKESFPLTVTSAQKNPTAFYLCASKGGWVTEAFFGQGTRLTVV.